This T cell receptor (beta chain) was retrieved from a study of blood T cell repertoires in COVID-19. The J segment lost 8 bases and the V segment lost 2 bases, leaving 8 bases of the junction unmatched. There are 15 residues in the CDR3. CDR1 is MGHRA, CDR2 YSYEKL, per germline. Sequenced by immunoSEQ multiplex PCR; TCRdb stores in-frame clones only, minus some. The data hold tens of thousands of clones, with about 91% observed a single time. The TCR originated in a man between 45 and 60 years old with acute or convalescent COVID-19. Sequenced input: peripheral blood. The V call is TRBV4-1, the J call TRBJ1-4; 7 nucleotides match TRBD1. CDR3: CASSQKEWTGEKLFF. The CDR3 DNA reads as TGCGCCAGCAGCCAAAAAGAATGGACAGGAGAAAAACTGTTTTTT.